A selection of T cell receptor beta chains follows, all from one sample in a study of CD8+ T cells in alopecia areata. Using immunoSEQ multiplex PCR, the repertoire was profiled, and TCRdb retains in-frame clones only, with some absent. This table holds roughly 110,000 clones, 84% found once. The sequences come from CD8+ T cells sorted from blood, collected at week 24, from a patient treated with tofacitinib. Source of these receptors: a human donor with alopecia areata. The CDR3 runs from the conserved cysteine through the conserved F or W. A D gene is named only where the DNA matches it firmly. Expanded clones get a size class; other rows say once, few or many, or leave the size out.

CDR3 DNA: TGTGCCAGCAGCCCGGGACTAGCGGACCAAGAGACCCAGTACTTC
CDR3 protein: CASSPGLADQETQYF
clone size: few
J gene: TRBJ2-5
V gene: TRBV27
D gene: TRBD2

CDR3 DNA: TGTGCCAGCAGCTTAAAGGGGGTAGGCTCCTACGAGCAGTACTTC
CDR3 protein: CASSLKGVGSYEQYF
clone size: NA
J gene: TRBJ2-7
V gene: TRBV7-2
D gene: NA

CDR3 DNA: TGCAGCTACTTGACTAGCTATAGCACAGATACGCAGTATTTT
CDR3 protein: CSYLTSYSTDTQYF
clone size: NA
J gene: TRBJ2-3
V gene: TRBV29-1
D gene: TRBD2

CDR3 DNA: TGTGCCAGCAGTTTACGGCCGACAGGGGCGAACACCGGGGAGCTGTTTTTT
CDR3 protein: CASSLRPTGANTGELFF
clone size: NA
J gene: TRBJ2-2
V gene: TRBV27
D gene: TRBD1

CDR3 DNA: TGTGCCAGCAGCTTAAGGGTTCCTGGAGGTTGGCGGGGGGACCAAGAGACCCAGTACTTC
CDR3 protein: CASSLRVPGGWRGDQETQYF
clone size: few
J gene: TRBJ2-5
V gene: TRBV11-3
D gene: TRBD2

CDR3 DNA: TGTGCCAGCAGTCGGACCTTCAAACCCTCAGATACGCAGTATTTT
CDR3 protein: CASSRTFKPSDTQYF
clone size: NA
J gene: TRBJ2-3
V gene: TRBV2
D gene: NA

CDR3 DNA: TGTGCCAGTAGAATGGCAGGATACAATGAGCAGTTCTTC
CDR3 protein: CASRMAGYNEQFF
clone size: few
J gene: TRBJ2-1
V gene: TRBV7-9
D gene: NA

CDR3 DNA: TGTGCCAGCAGCTTAGCCCCTGACGGGGGTAGCACAGATACGCAGTATTTT
CDR3 protein: CASSLAPDGGSTDTQYF
clone size: once
J gene: TRBJ2-3
V gene: TRBV7-8
D gene: NA

CDR3 DNA: TGCGCCAGCAGCCTATGGACAGGGGAAGGCTCACCCCTCCACTTT
CDR3 protein: CASSLWTGEGSPLHF
clone size: NA
J gene: TRBJ1-6
V gene: TRBV4-1
D gene: TRBD1

CDR3 DNA: TGTGCCAGCAAATCCGGACAGGGGGGCAATCAGCCCCAGCATTTT
CDR3 protein: CASKSGQGGNQPQHF
clone size: few
J gene: TRBJ1-5
V gene: TRBV27
D gene: TRBD1

CDR3 DNA: TGTGCCAGCAGTTTACTAGCGACAAACACCGGGGAGCTGTTTTTT
CDR3 protein: CASSLLATNTGELFF
clone size: NA
J gene: TRBJ2-2
V gene: TRBV27
D gene: NA

CDR3 DNA: TGTGCCAGCAGTTCTCTAGCGGGGGGTAGGAATGAGCAGTTCTTC
CDR3 protein: CASSSLAGGRNEQFF
clone size: NA
J gene: TRBJ2-1
V gene: TRBV27
D gene: TRBD2